A selection of T cell receptor beta chains follows, all from one sample in a study of CD8+ T cells in alopecia areata. Some clones are missing from TCRdb's copy, which holds only in-frame ones; the method was immunoSEQ multiplex PCR. The table lists around 120,000 clones, about 46% of them singletons, with approximately 10% in the top ten. The source material was NKG2D-low CD8+ T cells sorted from blood. These receptors all stem from a human donor with alopecia areata. CDR3s include the opening cysteine and the closing phenylalanine or tryptophan. D genes are given only for firm matches. Size is omitted from some rows. Given values are once, few, many or a class for expanded clones.

J gene: TRBJ2-7
clone size: few
V gene: TRBV7-9
D gene: TRBD1
CDR3 DNA: TGTGCCAGCAGCTTTCCCGACAGGGATTACGAGCAGTACTTC
CDR3 protein: CASSFPDRDYEQYF

J gene: TRBJ2-7
clone size: few
V gene: TRBV29-1
D gene: -
CDR3 DNA: TGCAGCGTTGAGTCTAGCCAGTCCTACGAGCAGTACTTC
CDR3 protein: CSVESSQSYEQYF

J gene: TRBJ2-3
clone size: few
V gene: TRBV2
D gene: -
CDR3 DNA: TGTGCCAGCAGTGACGGACCAGGGGGGCGGGAGGCCGATACGCAGTATTTT
CDR3 protein: CASSDGPGGREADTQYF

J gene: TRBJ2-2
clone size: few
V gene: TRBV28
D gene: TRBD1
CDR3 DNA: TGTGCCGGCGCGGGACAGGGGGCCGGGGAGCTGTTTTTT
CDR3 protein: CAGAGQGAGELFF

J gene: TRBJ2-1
clone size: few
V gene: TRBV29-1
D gene: -
CDR3 DNA: TGCAGCGTGGACTCGAATGAGCAGTTCTTC
CDR3 protein: CSVDSNEQFF

J gene: TRBJ2-2
clone size: few
V gene: TRBV29-1
D gene: -
CDR3 DNA: TGCAGCGTACAGGGGACGGGAGTCACCGGGGAGCTGTTTTTT
CDR3 protein: CSVQGTGVTGELFF

J gene: TRBJ2-7
clone size: few
V gene: TRBV5-4
D gene: -
CDR3 DNA: TGTGCCAGCAGCTTGTCGGGAAGGGAAGCCTACGAGCAGTACTTC
CDR3 protein: CASSLSGREAYEQYF

J gene: TRBJ2-1
clone size: few
V gene: TRBV2
D gene: -
CDR3 DNA: TGTGCCAGCGCAGGGGGGGTCCATGAGCAGTTCTTC
CDR3 protein: CASAGGVHEQFF

J gene: TRBJ2-7
clone size: -
V gene: TRBV4-1
D gene: -
CDR3 DNA: TGCGCCAGCAGCCAGGGTCCGAGTTCATCGAGTGAGCAGTACTTC
CDR3 protein: CASSQGPSSSSEQYF

J gene: TRBJ2-7
clone size: -
V gene: TRBV13
D gene: -
CDR3 DNA: TGTGCCAGCAGCCCAGGGGATAGCTCCTACGAGCAGTACTTC
CDR3 protein: CASSPGDSSYEQYF

J gene: TRBJ2-5
clone size: -
V gene: TRBV9
D gene: -
CDR3 DNA: TGTGCCAGCAGCGTAGGAGGGGAAGAGACCCAGTACTTC
CDR3 protein: CASSVGGEETQYF

J gene: TRBJ2-5
clone size: -
V gene: TRBV11-2
D gene: TRBD2
CDR3 DNA: TGTGCCAGCAGCCCCCGGTCTAGCGGTCTGGAGACCCAGTACTTC
CDR3 protein: CASSPRSSGLETQYF

J gene: TRBJ2-7
clone size: -
V gene: TRBV30
D gene: TRBD2
CDR3 DNA: TGTGCCTGGAGTGTAGCTAGCGGGATCTCCTACGAGCAGTACTTC
CDR3 protein: CAWSVASGISYEQYF

J gene: TRBJ2-1
clone size: -
V gene: TRBV29-1
D gene: -
CDR3 DNA: TGCAGCGTTGATGACCCGGCCGATGAGCAGTTCTTC
CDR3 protein: CSVDDPADEQFF

J gene: TRBJ2-2
clone size: -
V gene: TRBV29-1
D gene: TRBD1
CDR3 DNA: TGCAGCGTCACCGGACAGGGGATTACCGGGGAGCTGTTTTTT
CDR3 protein: CSVTGQGITGELFF

J gene: TRBJ2-1
clone size: -
V gene: TRBV11-1
D gene: -
CDR3 DNA: TGTGCCAGCAGTTGGGTAGGATACAATGAGCAGTTCTTC
CDR3 protein: CASSWVGYNEQFF

J gene: TRBJ2-1
clone size: -
V gene: TRBV15
D gene: -
CDR3 DNA: TGTGCCACCAGCAGAGGAAAGGGCAACTACAATGAGCAGTTCTTC
CDR3 protein: CATSRGKGNYNEQFF

J gene: TRBJ2-7
clone size: few
V gene: TRBV29-1
D gene: -
CDR3 DNA: TGCAGCGTTGAAGGGGGGGACATTAAATCCTACGAGCAGTACTTC
CDR3 protein: CSVEGGDIKSYEQYF

J gene: TRBJ2-1
clone size: few
V gene: TRBV29-1
D gene: -
CDR3 DNA: TGCAGCGCTGTCCGGGATGTGACAATTGAGCAGTTCTTC
CDR3 protein: CSAVRDVTIEQFF

J gene: TRBJ2-1
clone size: -
V gene: TRBV29-1
D gene: -
CDR3 DNA: TGCAGCGTCACGGACACCGGGGATGAGCAGTTCTTC
CDR3 protein: CSVTDTGDEQFF

J gene: TRBJ2-2
clone size: -
V gene: TRBV27
D gene: -
CDR3 DNA: TGTGCCAGCAGTTTAATCAACGGGGAGCTGTTTTTT
CDR3 protein: CASSLINGELFF

J gene: TRBJ2-5
clone size: -
V gene: TRBV29-1
D gene: -
CDR3 DNA: TGCAGCGTTCCTGACTCCGACGGAGAGACCCAGTACTTC
CDR3 protein: CSVPDSDGETQYF